This T cell receptor beta chain was documented in a study of T cells after yellow fever vaccination (dated by TCRdb to between 2017 and 2020). General notes on the study: The SMART-Seq v4 Ultra Low Input RNA kit was used to prepare libraries from fractions with low cell numbers. Blood samples were taken at several timepoints before and after primary and secondary immunization, and bulk PBMC replicates and cell subsets were isolated. Bulk TCR alpha and beta repertoires were sequenced longitudinally to track T-cell clones before and after primary and booster YFV17D yellow fever vaccination. Two healthy male donors made up the cohort, one aged 18 to 30 years and the other aged 30 to 40 years. Paper-wide results and their limitations: After the booster, most of the clones that had expanded following primary vaccination were detected again (96% of CD4 and roughly 90% of CD8), which suggests that memory was broadly maintained. A small share of clonotypes occurred in both CD4 and CD8 compartments, likely arising from convergent recombination. The study included only two donors, which limits how far the findings can be generalized. FACS-sorted repertoires could contain abundant contaminating clonotypes from the bulk population, so computational filtering was required. The secondary T-cell response was found to be weaker but faster than the primary response, with a peak reached on day 5 rather than on day 15.

The run used an Illumina NovaSeq 6000. Synthesis of TCR cDNA relied on 5'RACE template switching, a step that introduced a universal primer site along with unique molecular identifiers. Priming of cDNA synthesis was performed from both the TCR alpha and TCR beta constant segments. Library amplification used two PCR steps, and the second PCR step added sample barcodes and sequencing adapters. Sequencing of the libraries was done on either Illumina HiSeq 2500 (2x100 bp) or NovaSeq (2x150 bp). Concerning the study's data processing: Reads were demultiplexed and collapsed into UMI consensus sequences with MIGEC, and V(D)J alignment was performed with MiXCR. Clonotypes responding to the vaccine were identified with edgeR on replicate PBMC samples, with the criteria of FDR below 0.01 and a log2 fold change above 5 up to day 15. Bulk clonotypes were assigned CD4 or CD8 identity according to which sequenced CD4 or CD8 repertoire held them at higher abundance. Using fastp trimming at Q25 and MiXCR clonotype assembly, TCRdb reanalyzed the public sequencing data and kept in-frame beta chains. Each entry is one CDR3 protein sequence, shown with its most common DNA and genes. None of the V and J calls come from the authors' own analysis; TCRdb made them. Recorded for this sample are some 300,000 distinct CDR3 sequences; approximately 10% of them occurred a single time. The ten largest account for approximately 3.3% of the sample.

Comments on this clonotype: No cognate antigen has been identified for it. No per-base quality is available; no much larger clone lies one base away.

The intended sense of this specimen's treatment or condition label: live attenuated yellow fever vaccine strain. PBMCs were isolated from peripheral blood using a standard Ficoll-Paque protocol. Dynabeads CD4 and CD8 positive selection kits were used to isolate the CD4 and CD8 T-cell fractions. RNA was extracted with TriZol from bulk PBMCs, CD4 and CD8 fractions, and dextramer-positive and dextramer-negative fractions. The sequence came from a man aged 18 to 29 who received the YFV17D yellow fever vaccine. This sample comprised CD4+ T cells sorted from PBMCs, obtained 5 days after the yellow fever booster vaccination.

The DNA sequence follows: TGTGCCAGCAGCCAACAAAATAGGGGCAGCGCTAACTATGGCTACACCTTC. It codes for CASSQQNRGSANYGYTF. The rearranged chain carries TRBV4-2 and TRBJ1-2; a tentative D call is TRBD1 (5 bases match). V lost 2 bases and J lost 0 bases; the stretch between them is 16 bases long. From a lookup of the germline V gene, CDR1 and CDR2 are LGHNA and YNFKEQ. The CDR3 runs 17 amino acids, cysteine and phenylalanine included. Just the 51-base CDR3 DNA is kept, in frame starting at base 1.